The clone carrying this TCR beta chain has only a few counts. Antigen unknown. This record belongs to a study of response to subunit inactivated influenza vaccine. Notes on the study in general: A suggestion made by the authors is that each seasonal influenza vaccination recruits few new T cells.

V gave up 6 bases and J gave up 5 bases; unmatched junction bases: 9. The CDR3 has 14 residues. TCRdb fed the RT-PCR reads into MiXCR, producing one record per CDR3 protein. The table records a few hundred thousand distinct CDR3 sequences, around 20% of them present only once. The clonotype originates from a man between 50 and 75 years old who received an inactivated influenza vaccine. This rearrangement joins TRBV12-3 or TRBV12-4 to TRBJ2-5; 7 bases match TRBD2. Source: PBMCs from blood, taken less than 22 months after vaccination. For the CDR3, the DNA is TGTGCCAGCAGCCAAACTAGCGCTGATGAGACCCAGTACTTC. Its translation is CASSQTSADETQYF.